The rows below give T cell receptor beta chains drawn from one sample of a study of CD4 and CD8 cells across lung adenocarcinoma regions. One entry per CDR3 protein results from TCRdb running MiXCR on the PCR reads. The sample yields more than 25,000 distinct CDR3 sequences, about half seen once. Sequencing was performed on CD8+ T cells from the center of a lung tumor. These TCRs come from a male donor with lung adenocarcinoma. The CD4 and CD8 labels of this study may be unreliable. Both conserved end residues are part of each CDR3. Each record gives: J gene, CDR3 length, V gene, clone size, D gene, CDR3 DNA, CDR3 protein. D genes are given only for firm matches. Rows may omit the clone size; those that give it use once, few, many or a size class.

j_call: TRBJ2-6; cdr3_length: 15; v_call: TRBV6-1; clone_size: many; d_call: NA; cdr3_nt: TGTGCCAGCAGTCAGGGGCGATATGGGGCCAACGTCCTGACTTTC; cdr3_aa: CASSQGRYGANVLTF
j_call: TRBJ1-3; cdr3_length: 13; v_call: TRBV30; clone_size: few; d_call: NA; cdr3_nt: TGTGCCTGGAGTGTTAACCCTGGAAACACCATATATTTT; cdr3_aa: CAWSVNPGNTIYF
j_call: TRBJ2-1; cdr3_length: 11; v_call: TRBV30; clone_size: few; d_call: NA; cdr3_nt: TGTGCCTGGAGTGTAAGGGGGGAGCAGTTCTTC; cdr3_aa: CAWSVRGEQFF
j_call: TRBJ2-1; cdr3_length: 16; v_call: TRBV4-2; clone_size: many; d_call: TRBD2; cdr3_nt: TGTGCCAGCAGCCAAGGTCGGGCGGGAGGGCTAGATGAGCAGTTCTTC; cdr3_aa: CASSQGRAGGLDEQFF
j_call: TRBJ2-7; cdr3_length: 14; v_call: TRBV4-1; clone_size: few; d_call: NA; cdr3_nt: TGCGCCAGCAGCCGCCAGGTCGGGGACTACGAGCAGTACTTC; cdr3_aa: CASSRQVGDYEQYF
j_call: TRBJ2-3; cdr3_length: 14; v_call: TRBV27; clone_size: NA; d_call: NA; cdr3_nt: TGTGCCAGCAGGGGGCTGTCAGGCAAAGATATTCAGTATTTT; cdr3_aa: CASRGLSGKDIQYF
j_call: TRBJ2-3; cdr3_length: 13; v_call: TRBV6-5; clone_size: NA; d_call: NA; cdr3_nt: TGTGCCAGCAGTTCGTACACGGGAGATACGCAGTATTTT; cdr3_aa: CASSSYTGDTQYF
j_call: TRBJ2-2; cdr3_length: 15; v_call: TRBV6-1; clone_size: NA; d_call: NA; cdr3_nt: TGTGCCAGTTTCGGGGGTACGACGAACACCGGGGAGCTGTTTTTT; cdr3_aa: CASFGGTTNTGELFF
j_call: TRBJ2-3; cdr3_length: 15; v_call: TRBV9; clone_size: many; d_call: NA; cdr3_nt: TGTGCCAGCAGCGTAGAAGGGGGAGGCTTAGATACGCAGTATTTT; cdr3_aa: CASSVEGGGLDTQYF
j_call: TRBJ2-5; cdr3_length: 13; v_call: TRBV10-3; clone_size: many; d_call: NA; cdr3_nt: TGTGCCATCAGTGAGGGGGGTGGAGAGACCCAGTACTTC; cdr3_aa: CAISEGGGETQYF
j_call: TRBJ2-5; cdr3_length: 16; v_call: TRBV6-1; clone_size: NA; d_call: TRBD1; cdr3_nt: TGTGCCAGCAGTGAAGCCGGGACAGGGGTCCAAGAGACGCAGTACTTC; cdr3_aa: CASSEAGTGVQETQYF
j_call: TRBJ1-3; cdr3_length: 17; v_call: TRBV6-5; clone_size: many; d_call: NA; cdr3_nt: TGTGCCAGCAAGTCCAGGACTACCGGTTTCTCTGGAAACACCATATATTTT; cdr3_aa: CASKSRTTGFSGNTIYF
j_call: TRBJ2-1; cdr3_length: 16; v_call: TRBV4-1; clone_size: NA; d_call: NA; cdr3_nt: TGCGCCAGCAGCCAAGATATTACGGGGGCCTACAATGAGCAGTTCTTC; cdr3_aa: CASSQDITGAYNEQFF
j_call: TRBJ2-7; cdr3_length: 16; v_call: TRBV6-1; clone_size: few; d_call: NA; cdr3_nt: TGTGCCAGCAGTGAAGCCGGGCTATGGGCCGAAGACACGCAGTACTTC; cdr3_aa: CASSEAGLWAEDTQYF
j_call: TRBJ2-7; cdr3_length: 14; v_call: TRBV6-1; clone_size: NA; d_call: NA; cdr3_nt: TGTGCCAGCAGTCCCGGGACGGGCTCCTACGAGCAGTACTTC; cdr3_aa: CASSPGTGSYEQYF
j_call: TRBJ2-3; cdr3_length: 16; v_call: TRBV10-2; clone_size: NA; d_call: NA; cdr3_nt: TGCGCCAGCAGTGAGCCGGGGGTGCGAGCCAAAGATATGCAGTATTTT; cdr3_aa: CASSEPGVRAKDMQYF
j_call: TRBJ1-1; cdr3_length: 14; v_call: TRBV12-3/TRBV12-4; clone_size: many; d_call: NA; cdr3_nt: TGTGCCAGCAGTCGTTTGGGACAGAACACTGAAGCTTTCTTT; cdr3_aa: CASSRLGQNTEAFF
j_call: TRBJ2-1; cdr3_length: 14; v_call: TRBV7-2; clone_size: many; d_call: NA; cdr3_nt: TGTGCCAGCAGCTTAGAGTTCAGCGACAATGAGCAGTTCTTC; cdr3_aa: CASSLEFSDNEQFF
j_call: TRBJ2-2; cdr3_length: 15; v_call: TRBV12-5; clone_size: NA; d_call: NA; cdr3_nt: TGTGCTAGTGGTTTGGACACGGATAATCCCGGGGAGCTGTTTTTT; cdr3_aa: CASGLDTDNPGELFF
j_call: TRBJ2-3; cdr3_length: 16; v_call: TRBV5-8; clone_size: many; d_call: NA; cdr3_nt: TGTGCCAGCAGCTTAGGTTCAGGGTCCTCCACAGATACGCAGTATTTT; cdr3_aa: CASSLGSGSSTDTQYF
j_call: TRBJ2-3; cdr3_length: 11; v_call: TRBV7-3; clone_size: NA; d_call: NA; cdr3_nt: TGTGCCAGCTCCGGTGGAGATACGCAGTATTTT; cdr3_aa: CASSGGDTQYF
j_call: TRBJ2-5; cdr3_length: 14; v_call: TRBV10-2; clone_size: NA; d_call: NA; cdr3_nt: TGCGCCAGCAGTGACGGAAGAAAGGGGACGCCCCAGTACTTC; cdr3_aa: CASSDGRKGTPQYF
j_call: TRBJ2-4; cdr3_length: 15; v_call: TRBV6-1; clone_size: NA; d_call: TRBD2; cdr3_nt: TGTGGCCGCTCCACGGGGGGACTAGCGAAAGATACGCAGTATTTC; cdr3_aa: CGRSTGGLAKDTQYF
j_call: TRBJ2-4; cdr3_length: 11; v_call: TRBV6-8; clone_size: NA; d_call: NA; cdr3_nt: TGTGGGAGCAGTGACTCGAAGATTCAGTACTTC; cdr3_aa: CGSSDSKIQYF
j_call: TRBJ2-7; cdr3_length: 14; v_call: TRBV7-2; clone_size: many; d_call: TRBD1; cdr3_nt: TGTGCCAGCAGCTTAGAGGGGGCGGCATACGAGCAGTACTTC; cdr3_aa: CASSLEGAAYEQYF
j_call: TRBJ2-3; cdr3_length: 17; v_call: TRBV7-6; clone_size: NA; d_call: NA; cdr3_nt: TGTGCCAGCAGTTTAGGGGGGGGCTCCACCATCACAGATACGCAGTATTTT; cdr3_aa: CASSLGGGSTITDTQYF
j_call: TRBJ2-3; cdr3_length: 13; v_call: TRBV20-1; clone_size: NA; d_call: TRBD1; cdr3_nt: TGCAGTGCTAGAGGGACAGGTACAGATACGCAGTATTTT; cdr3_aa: CSARGTGTDTQYF
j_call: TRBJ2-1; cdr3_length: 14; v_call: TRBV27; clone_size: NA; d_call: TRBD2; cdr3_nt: TGTGCCAGCAGTTGGACACTAGCGAAAGGTGAGCAGTTCTTC; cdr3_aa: CASSWTLAKGEQFF
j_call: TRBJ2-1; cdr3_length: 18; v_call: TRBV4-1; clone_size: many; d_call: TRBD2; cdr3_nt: TGCGCCAGCAGCCAAGATGCTAGCGGACTGAGCTCCTACAATGAGCAGTTCTTC; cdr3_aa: CASSQDASGLSSYNEQFF
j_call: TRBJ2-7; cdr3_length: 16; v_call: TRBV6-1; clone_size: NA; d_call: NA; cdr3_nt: TGTGCCAGCAGTGACGCGGGGACGGGAGTCGAAGATACGCAGTACTTC; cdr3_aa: CASSDAGTGVEDTQYF
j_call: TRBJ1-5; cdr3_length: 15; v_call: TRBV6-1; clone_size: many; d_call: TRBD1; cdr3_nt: TGTGCCAGCACCCCGCCAGGGGGAACGGGCCAGCCCCAGCATTTT; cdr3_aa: CASTPPGGTGQPQHF
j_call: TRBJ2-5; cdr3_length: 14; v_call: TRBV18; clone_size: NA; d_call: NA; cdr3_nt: TGTGCCAGCTCACCATTGGACAGCCCAGAGACCCAGTACTTC; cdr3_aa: CASSPLDSPETQYF
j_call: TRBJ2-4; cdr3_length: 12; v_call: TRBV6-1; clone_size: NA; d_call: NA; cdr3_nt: TGTGCCAGCAACTCCCCCGGAAACATTCAGTACTTC; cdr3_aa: CASNSPGNIQYF
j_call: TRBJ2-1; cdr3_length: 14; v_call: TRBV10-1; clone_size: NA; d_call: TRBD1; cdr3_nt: TGCGCCAGCAGTCTACAGGGGGGCATGGGTGAGCAGTTCTTC; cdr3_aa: CASSLQGGMGEQFF
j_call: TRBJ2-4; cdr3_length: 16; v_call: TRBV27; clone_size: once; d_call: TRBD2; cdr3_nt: TGTGCCAGCGGGGTGCGGGGGGGGCGAGCCCAAGACATTCAGTACTTC; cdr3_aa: CASGVRGGRAQDIQYF
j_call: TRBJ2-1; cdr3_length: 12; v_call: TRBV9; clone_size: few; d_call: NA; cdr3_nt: TGTGCCAGCAGCTCCGGGACTCCAACGCAGTTCTTC; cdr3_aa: CASSSGTPTQFF
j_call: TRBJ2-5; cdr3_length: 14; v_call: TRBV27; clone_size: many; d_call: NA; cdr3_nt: TGTGCCAGCAGTTATCTGGGTAGGAGAGAGACCCAGTACTTC; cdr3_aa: CASSYLGRRETQYF
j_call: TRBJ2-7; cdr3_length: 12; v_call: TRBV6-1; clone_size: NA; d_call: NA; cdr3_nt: TGTGCCAGCAGTGACACAGACTACGAGCAGTACTTC; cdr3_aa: CASSDTDYEQYF
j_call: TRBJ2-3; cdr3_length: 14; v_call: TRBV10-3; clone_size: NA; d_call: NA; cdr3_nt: TGTGGCATCGGGGAGAGGCAAGCCACAGACACTCAGTATTTT; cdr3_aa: CGIGERQATDTQYF
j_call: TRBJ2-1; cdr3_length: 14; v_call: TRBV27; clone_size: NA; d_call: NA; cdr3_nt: TGTGCCAGCAGTTTATGGGGTTTATTGAATGAGCAGTTCTTC; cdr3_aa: CASSLWGLLNEQFF
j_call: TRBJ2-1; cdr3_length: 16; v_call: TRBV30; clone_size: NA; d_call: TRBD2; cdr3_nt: TGTGCCTGGAGAATGCTGAGGCGGGAGGGATACAATGAGCAGTTCTTC; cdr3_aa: CAWRMLRREGYNEQFF
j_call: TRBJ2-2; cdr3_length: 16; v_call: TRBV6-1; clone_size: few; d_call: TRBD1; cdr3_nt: TGTGCCAGCAGAGTTAATCCAGGGGGCAGAACCGGGGAGCTGTTTTTT; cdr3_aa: CASRVNPGGRTGELFF